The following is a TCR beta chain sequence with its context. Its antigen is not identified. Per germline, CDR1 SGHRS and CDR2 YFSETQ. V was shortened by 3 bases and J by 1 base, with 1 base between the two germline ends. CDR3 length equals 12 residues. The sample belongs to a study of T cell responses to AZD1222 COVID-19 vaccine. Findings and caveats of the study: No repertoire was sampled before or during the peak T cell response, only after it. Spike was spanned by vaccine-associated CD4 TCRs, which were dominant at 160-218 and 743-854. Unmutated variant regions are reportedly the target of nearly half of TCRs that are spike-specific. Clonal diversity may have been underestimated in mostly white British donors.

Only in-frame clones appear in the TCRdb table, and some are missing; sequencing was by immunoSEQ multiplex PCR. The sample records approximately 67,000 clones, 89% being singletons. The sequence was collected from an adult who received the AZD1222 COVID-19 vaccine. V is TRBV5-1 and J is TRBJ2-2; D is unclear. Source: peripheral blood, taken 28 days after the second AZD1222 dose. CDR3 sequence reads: CASSWNTGELFF. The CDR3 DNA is TGCGCCAGCAGCTGGAACACCGGGGAGCTGTTTTTT.